This passage covers 9 T cell receptor beta chains from one sample sequenced in a study of T-cell memory formation after mild COVID-19. TCRdb re-analysed the 5' RACE reads in MiXCR, keeping a single row per CDR3 protein. This table has 120,000 to 150,000 distinct CDR3 sequences, less than 20% appearing once. Sequencing used PBMCs or a T cell subset sorted from them (not recorded which). The receptors derive from an adult woman who had mild COVID-19 (a few samples of this study predate the infection). Cell type and time point are not known.

The chain employs TRBV7-9 and TRBJ1-6; 9 nucleotides align to TRBD1. Germline values: CDR1 SEHNR, CDR2 FQNEAQ (reference sequence). This CDR3 is built from 16 residues. V lost 5 bases to trimming and J lost 7 bases; unmatched junction nucleotides: 9. Here the CDR3 reads CASSPHGQGQNSPLHF. The DNA of the CDR3 is TGTGCCAGCAGCCCGCACGGACAGGGGCAGAATTCACCCCTCCACTTT.

This clonotype was recorded a few times. V and J are TRBV12-3 or TRBV12-4 and TRBJ1-1; 7 bases are shared with TRBD1. Losses at the gene ends were 8 bases for V and 1 base for J; bases not matched to a gene: 4. The CDR3 covers 13 residues. The CDR3 protein is CASPGTANTEAFF. Written as DNA, the CDR3 is TGTGCCAGCCCCGGGACAGCGAACACTGAAGCTTTCTTT.

Only a few counts were recorded for this clonotype. The chain employs TRBV5-1 and TRBJ2-3, with D possibly matching TRBD2 (7 bases). The V end lost 5 bases, the J end lost 4 bases, and 17 bases lay between the germline ends. The V gene's germline CDR1 is SGHRS and CDR2 YFSETQ. This CDR3 comprises 15 residues. In nucleotides, the CDR3 is TGCGCCAGCAGTCGGGGGGCCAGAGGGGCAGATACGCAGTATTTT. Its protein product is CASSRGARGADTQYF.

The J gene is TRBJ1-4, the V gene TRBV5-1; D is unresolved. The V gene's germline CDR1 is SGHRS and CDR2 YFSETQ. This CDR3 region has 14 residues. Trimming removed 2 bases from V and 5 bases from J, with 10 bases in between. The CDR3 sequence: CASSLTGVNEKLFF. CDR3 DNA: TGCGCCAGCAGCTTAACGGGCGTGAATGAAAAACTGTTTTTT.

The table lists this clonotype with a few counts. The V gene is TRBV12-3 or TRBV12-4, the J gene TRBJ2-5, with 7 bases matching TRBD1. There are 16 residues in the CDR3. Germline trimming cut 5 bases from V and 1 base from J; bases unmatched to any gene: 10. CDR3 protein: CASSQGPGQLQETQYF. CDR3 sequence (DNA): TGTGCCAGCAGTCAAGGACCGGGACAGCTCCAAGAGACCCAGTACTTC.

Only a few counts were recorded for this clonotype. The chain links TRBV29-1 to TRBJ1-1; D unclear. Germline V gene data show CDR1 as SQVTM and CDR2 as ANQGSEA. The CDR3 runs 12 residues. The V end was cut by 4 bases, the J end by 1 base, with 7 bases between. This CDR3 is CSVGIKNTEAFF. The DNA of the CDR3 is TGCAGCGTTGGTATCAAGAACACTGAAGCTTTCTTT. Full variable domain (outside the CDR3, taken from reference TRBV29-1 and TRBJ1-1): SAVISQKPSRDICQRGTSLTIQCQVDSQVTMMFWYRQQPGQSLTLIATANQGSEATYESGFVIDKFPISRPNLTFSTLTVSNMSPEDSSIYLCSVGIKNTEAFFGQGTRLTVV.

This clonotype was seen more than once but under ten times. The V call is TRBV7-3, the J call TRBJ2-1; TRBD2 agrees at 11 bases. The CDR3 spans 15 residues. Trimming removed 2 bases from V and 9 bases from J; junction bases left unmatched: 6. Per germline, CDR1 SGHTA and CDR2 FQGTGA. As DNA, the CDR3 is TGTGCCAGCAGCTTAGGGACTAGCGGTTTCGGTGAGCAGTTCTTC. It encodes CASSLGTSGFGEQFF.

V gene TRBV18 combines with J gene TRBJ1-2; the D gene is possibly TRBD1 (6 bases). Germline CDR1 KGHSH, CDR2 LQKENI. CDR3 length: 14 residues. The germline V and J ends were trimmed by 2 bases and 4 bases, with 11 bases remaining between them. CDR3 region: CASSPTPGVYGYTF. DNA for the CDR3: TGTGCCAGCTCACCAACTCCAGGGGTCTATGGCTACACCTTC. Combining the CDR3 with reference TRBV18 and TRBJ1-2 gives the whole variable domain NAGVMQNPRHLVRRRGQEARLRCSPMKGHSHVYWYRQLPEEGLKFMVYLQKENIIDESGMPKERFSAEFPKEGPSILRIQQVVRGDSAAYFCASSPTPGVYGYTFGSGTRLTVV.

Only a few counts were recorded for this clonotype. The gene calls are TRBV7-2 and TRBJ1-5; no clear D gene. The V end lost 1 base, the J end lost 3 bases, and 7 bases lay between the germline ends. The length of the CDR3 is 14 residues. Germline CDR1 reads SGHTA; CDR2 reads FQGNSA. The CDR3 nucleotides read TGTGCCAGCAGCTTAGGCGGATTCAATCAGCCCCAGCATTTT. Its protein product is CASSLGGFNQPQHF.